Listed below are T cell receptor beta chains from one sample, sequenced in a study of T cell responses to AZD1222 COVID-19 vaccine. Sequencing used immunoSEQ multiplex PCR; TCRdb keeps in-frame clones, though not all of them. The table has 150,000 to 180,000 clones, about nine tenths seen once; the top ten hold 5.5% to 6%. This specimen was peripheral blood, taken on day 0 of MenACWY control vaccination. These receptors originate from an adult in good health. CDR3s include the opening cysteine and the closing phenylalanine or tryptophan. Each record gives: D gene, V gene, clone size, J gene, CDR3 protein, CDR3 DNA. The D gene is left open where the match is weak. Where a row states a size, it is once, few, many or the class of an expanded clone; other rows omit it.

-,TRBV11-3,-,TRBJ2-6,CASSLRQSGANVLTF,TGTGCCAGCAGCTTAAGGCAGTCTGGGGCCAACGTCCTGACTTTC
TRBD2,TRBV5-1,-,TRBJ2-1,CASSLGGTSGSGNEQFF,TGCGCCAGCAGCTTGGGGGGGACTAGCGGGAGTGGCAATGAGCAGTTCTTC
-,TRBV15,few,TRBJ1-3,CATSTPKGVSGNTIYF,TGTGCCACCAGCACCCCAAAGGGGGTTTCTGGAAACACCATATATTTT
-,TRBV19,few,TRBJ1-5,CASTTDDLSNQPQHF,TGTGCCAGTACTACGGATGACCTTTCCAATCAGCCCCAGCATTTT
-,TRBV2,-,TRBJ2-3,CASKERPAKTDTQYF,TGTGCCAGCAAGGAGAGGCCAGCTAAAACAGATACGCAGTATTTT
-,TRBV2,-,TRBJ2-1,CASSERGPSYNEQFF,TGTGCCAGCAGTGAGCGGGGGCCCTCCTACAATGAGCAGTTCTTC
TRBD1,TRBV6-4,-,TRBJ2-1,CASSDESGQGFDEQFF,TGTGCCAGCAGTGACGAGAGTGGACAGGGGTTTGATGAGCAGTTCTTC
-,TRBV6-8,-,TRBJ1-2,CASSYTGGLGYGYTF,TGTGCCAGCAGTTACACGGGGGGCCTAGGCTATGGCTACACCTTC
-,TRBV24-1,-,TRBJ2-5,CATSDRDLQETQYF,TGTGCCACCAGTGATCGGGATCTCCAAGAGACCCAGTACTTC
TRBD2,TRBV18,-,TRBJ2-5,CASSPRIGRAQETQYF,TGTGCCAGCTCACCACGGATCGGGAGGGCCCAAGAGACCCAGTACTTC
-,TRBV18,few,TRBJ2-1,CASSPPGSAGAYNEQFF,TGTGCCAGCTCACCACCGGGATCGGCGGGGGCATACAATGAGCAGTTCTTC
-,TRBV9,-,TRBJ2-3,CASSVEPGSSTDTQYF,TGTGCCAGCAGCGTAGAACCAGGGTCTAGCACAGATACGCAGTATTTT
TRBD2,TRBV29-1,-,TRBJ2-3,CSVGVAGGGTDTQYF,TGCAGCGTTGGGGTGGCGGGAGGCGGCACAGATACGCAGTATTTT
-,TRBV19,-,TRBJ2-3,CASRDGGTDTQYF,TGTGCCAGTCGAGACGGTGGCACAGATACGCAGTATTTT
TRBD2,TRBV5-5,-,TRBJ2-5,CASSRVGTSARETQYF,TGTGCCAGCAGCCGCGTCGGGACTAGCGCTAGGGAGACCCAGTACTTC
TRBD1,TRBV4-1,-,TRBJ2-7,CASSQDGTGTNYEQYF,TGCGCCAGCAGCCAAGATGGGACAGGGACCAACTACGAGCAGTACTTC
-,TRBV8-1,-,TRBJ2-6,CGSPRATKSGNVLTF,TGTGGCAGTCCGCGCGCCACAAAGTCGGGCAACGTCCTGACTTTC
TRBD2,TRBV3-1/TRBV3-2,once,TRBJ2-1,CASSQDAGLAGAEQFF,TGTGCCAGCAGCCAAGATGCGGGACTAGCGGGAGCTGAGCAGTTCTTC
-,TRBV7-9,-,TRBJ1-3,CASSLRLSYSSGNTIYF,TGTGCCAGCAGCTTACGACTTAGTTATAGCTCTGGAAACACCATATATTTT
-,TRBV19,few,TRBJ2-5,CASRRARGETQYF,TGTGCCAGTCGTCGGGCGAGGGGAGAGACCCAGTACTTC
-,TRBV10-2,-,TRBJ2-2,CASSEIGGTGELFF,TGCGCCAGCAGTGAAATCGGGGGCACCGGGGAGCTGTTTTTT
TRBD1,TRBV7-3,-,TRBJ2-1,CASSIPGTGPNEQFF,TGTGCCAGCAGCATCCCCGGGACAGGTCCCAATGAGCAGTTCTTC
-,TRBV7-3,once,TRBJ2-1,CASSSRTELYNEQFF,TGTGCCAGCAGCTCCCGGACGGAACTCTACAATGAGCAGTTCTTC
TRBD2,TRBV7-2,-,TRBJ2-7,CASSSLAGFERGTYEQYF,TGTGCCAGCAGCTCCTTAGCGGGTTTCGAGAGAGGGACCTACGAGCAGTACTTC
TRBD1,TRBV27,-,TRBJ2-3,CASSLRDRARDTQYF,TGTGCCAGCAGTCTCCGGGACAGGGCTAGAGATACGCAGTATTTT
-,TRBV5-6,-,TRBJ2-2,CASSPGTNTGELFF,TGTGCCAGCAGCCCCGGAACAAACACCGGGGAGCTGTTTTTT
TRBD2,TRBV27,-,TRBJ2-4,CASSLVPAGYKNIQYF,TGTGCCAGCAGTTTGGTCCCAGCGGGATACAAAAACATTCAGTACTTC
-,TRBV13,-,TRBJ1-2,CASKTLGLNYGYTF,TGTGCCAGCAAGACCCTCGGATTGAACTATGGCTACACCTTC
TRBD2,TRBV13,-,TRBJ2-1,CASSSQREEQFF,TGTGCCAGCAGCTCCCAGCGGGAGGAGCAGTTCTTC
-,TRBV6-5,-,TRBJ1-5,CASSYSRDLNQPQHF,TGTGCCAGCAGTTACTCGAGGGACCTCAATCAGCCCCAGCATTTT
-,TRBV5-1,-,TRBJ1-1,CASSLEAISSGTEAFF,TGCGCCAGCAGCTTGGAGGCTATCAGCTCCGGTACTGAAGCTTTCTTT
TRBD2,TRBV7-6,-,TRBJ2-3,CASSPSGSSTDTQYF,TGTGCCAGCAGTCCTAGCGGATCTAGCACAGATACGCAGTATTTT
TRBD1,TRBV24-1,-,TRBJ2-7,CATSDLPTGGPYEQYF,TGTGCCACCAGTGATCTCCCAACAGGGGGGCCCTACGAGCAGTACTTC
TRBD1,TRBV6-5,-,TRBJ2-2,CASRSGTGNTGELFF,TGTGCCAGCAGGTCCGGGACAGGGAACACCGGGGAGCTGTTTTTT
-,TRBV12-5,-,TRBJ1-1,CASANPRNTEAFF,TGTGCTAGTGCCAATCCCAGGAACACTGAAGCTTTCTTT
-,TRBV27,-,TRBJ1-1,CASSLLRGTEAFF,TGTGCCAGCAGTCTCCTTCGGGGTACTGAAGCTTTCTTT
TRBD1,TRBV6-5,-,TRBJ1-4,CASRPQGGNEKLFF,TGTGCCAGCAGGCCGCAGGGGGGTAATGAAAAACTGTTTTTT
TRBD1,TRBV7-2,-,TRBJ1-3,CASSGGQYSGNTIYF,TGTGCCAGCAGCGGGGGACAGTACTCTGGAAACACCATATATTTT
TRBD2,TRBV6-2/TRBV6-3,-,TRBJ2-1,CASSYGLAGVEQFF,TGTGCCAGCAGTTACGGACTAGCGGGAGTTGAGCAGTTCTTC
-,TRBV29-1,-,TRBJ1-2,CSVPSGAGGYTF,TGCAGCGTACCTTCTGGGGCGGGGGGCTACACCTTC
-,TRBV27,-,TRBJ1-6,CASSGWGSNSPLHF,TGTGCCAGCAGCGGTTGGGGTTCGAATTCACCCCTCCACTTT
TRBD1,TRBV6-5,once,TRBJ1-2,CASRQQGTDGYTF,TGTGCCAGCAGGCAACAGGGGACAGATGGCTACACCTTC
-,TRBV5-8,once,TRBJ1-1,CASSLYQGLNTEAFF,TGTGCCAGCAGCTTGTATCAGGGTTTGAACACTGAAGCTTTCTTT
TRBD2,TRBV7-3,-,TRBJ2-5,CASSLGLAGVLETQYF,TGTGCCAGCAGCTTAGGGCTAGCGGGAGTCCTGGAGACCCAGTACTTC
-,TRBV11-3,-,TRBJ2-1,CASSFGGRDEQFF,TGTGCCAGCAGCTTTGGGGGCCGGGACGAGCAGTTCTTC
TRBD2,TRBV7-7,once,TRBJ2-3,CASAPGLATTDTQYF,TGTGCCAGCGCCCCGGGACTAGCGACGACAGATACGCAGTATTTT
-,TRBV9,-,TRBJ1-2,CASSVGATNYGYTF,TGTGCCAGCAGCGTAGGTGCAACTAACTATGGCTACACCTTC
TRBD1,TRBV28,-,TRBJ1-1,CASSWSGQGATEAFF,TGTGCCAGCAGTTGGAGCGGACAGGGGGCGACTGAAGCTTTCTTT
-,TRBV3-1/TRBV3-2,once,TRBJ1-2,CASSHPRAPYGYTF,TGTGCCAGCAGCCACCCACGGGCCCCCTATGGCTACACCTTC
TRBD1,TRBV19,-,TRBJ1-5,CASRGEAGGISNQPQHF,TGTGCCAGTAGAGGGGAGGCAGGGGGCATAAGCAATCAGCCCCAGCATTTT
-,TRBV13,-,TRBJ2-3,CASRERGANTDTQYF,TGTGCCAGCAGGGAAAGGGGGGCGAACACAGATACGCAGTATTTT
-,TRBV15,-,TRBJ2-1,CATSRLKSGELLEQFF,TGTGCCACCAGCAGACTTAAGTCCGGGGAACTCTTAGAGCAGTTCTTC
-,TRBV2,-,TRBJ1-1,CASSLVRNTEAFF,TGTGCCAGCAGCCTAGTTCGGAACACTGAAGCTTTCTTT
TRBD2,TRBV19,-,TRBJ2-1,CASRSWASGSKNEQFF,TGTGCCAGTAGAAGTTGGGCTAGCGGGAGTAAGAATGAGCAGTTCTTC
-,TRBV30,-,TRBJ2-1,CAWRGAFNEQFF,TGTGCCTGGAGGGGCGCTTTCAATGAGCAGTTCTTC